Shown below are 6 T cell receptor beta chains from a single sample sequenced in a study of blood T cell repertoires in COVID-19. Only in-frame clones appear in the TCRdb table, and some are missing; sequencing was by immunoSEQ multiplex PCR. In the table there are tens of thousands of clones, around 81% of which are singletons. Sequencing was done on a sample of peripheral blood. These receptors originate from a man between 60 and 70 years old with acute or convalescent COVID-19.

V usage is TRBV24-1 and J usage is TRBJ2-5; TRBD2 matches at 9 bases. V dropped 5 bases and J dropped 0; count of bases not matched to a gene: 9. This CDR3 region has 17 residues. The germline V gene has CDR1 KGHDR and CDR2 SFDVKD. The DNA for the CDR3 is TGTGCCACCAGTGGACACCCGGGACTAGCAGACCAAGAGACCCAGTACTTC. Its translation is CATSGHPGLADQETQYF.

The V call is TRBV7-2, the J call TRBJ2-3; a possible D gene is TRBD2 (5 bases). CDR1 is SGHTA and CDR2 is FQGNSA in the germline V gene. Trimming cost V 2 bases and J 6 bases, with 12 bases left between them. The CDR3 sequence is 14 residues long. CDR3 nucleotides: TGTGCCAGCAGCTTATCTCCCGGGGTTGATACGCAGTATTTT. Residues: CASSLSPGVDTQYF. Using reference TRBV7-2 and TRBJ2-3 for the parts outside the CDR3, the full variable domain is GAGVSQSPSNKVTEKGKDVELRCDPISGHTALYWYRQSLGQGLEFLIYFQGNSAPDKSGLPSDRFSAERTGGSVSTLTIQRTQQEDSAVYLCASSLSPGVDTQYFGPGTRLTVL.

The CDR3 is CASSLVRGTYEQYF. The CDR3 coding sequence is TGTGCCAGCAGCTTGGTTAGGGGCACCTACGAGCAGTACTTC. V and J are TRBV5-6 and TRBJ2-7; TRBD1 is a possible D gene (5 bases). The ends were cut back, 0 bases at V and 2 bases at J, with 9 bases in the middle. The CDR3 loop spans 14 amino acids. Germline CDR1 reads SGHDT; CDR2 reads YYEEEE.

This chain connects TRBV7-2 to TRBJ2-5, with a weak D call TRBD1 (5 bases). CDR3 length equals 14 residues. Looked up from germline, CDR1 is SGHTA and CDR2 is FQGNSA. Trimming left V 5 bases short and J 4 bases short, with 14 bases between. The CDR3 is CASSGVRGGETQYF. The CDR3 DNA is TGTGCCAGCAGCGGAGTAAGGGGTGGAGAGACCCAGTACTTC.

The chain carries TRBV10-3 and TRBJ1-2; D is unclear. Trimming pared 6 bases from V and 5 bases from J, leaving 10 bases between. This CDR3 comprises 12 residues. Germline V lookup: CDR1 ENHRY, CDR2 SYGVKD. DNA for the CDR3: TGTGCCATCAGGGCAACAGAGTATGGCTACACCTTC. Protein product: CAIRATEYGYTF.

The gene calls are TRBV7-2 and TRBJ1-2; 9 bases align to TRBD1. The germline V gene encodes CDR1 SGHTA and CDR2 FQGNSA. The CDR3 runs to 13 residues. The V and J ends lost 5 bases and 4 bases, in that order; junction bases with no gene match: 2. Written as DNA, the CDR3 is TGTGCCAGCAGCGAGACAGGGGGCTATGGCTACACCTTC. It translates to CASSETGGYGYTF.